Shown below are 8 T cell receptor beta chains from a single sample sequenced in a study of CD8 T cells in ankylosing spondylitis. TCRdb itself ran the 5' RACE reads through MiXCR, one entry per CDR3 protein. The sample records approximately 250,000 distinct CDR3 sequences, 7.5% to 9.5% being singletons. The sequencing input was blood, either unsorted or a sorted T cell fraction (not recorded which). These TCRs come from a female donor with ankylosing spondylitis or in good health (not recorded which).

This clonotype came up many times. The chain employs TRBV4-1 and TRBJ1-1; D gene uncertain. Germline CDR1 and CDR2: MGHRA and YSYEKL. CDR3 length: 14 residues. Trimming removed 0 bases at V and 6 bases at J, with 11 bases between. CDR3 nucleotides: TGCGCCAGCAGCCAAGACGACGAGGTTCCTGAAGCTTTCTTT. Protein product: CASSQDDEVPEAFF.

In regard to this clonotype: Possible read error: a much larger clone is one base away. The chain carries TRBV7-2 and TRBJ2-7; 10 bases match TRBD2. CDR1 and CDR2 (germline): SGHTA, FQGNSA. The CDR3 loop spans 14 amino acids. As DNA, the CDR3 is TGTGTCAGCAGCTTAGCGGGAGGTAGGGTCGAGCAGTACTTC. Translation: CVSSLAGGRVEQYF.

This clonotype was observed at least ten times. The chain uses TRBV24-1 and TRBJ2-5; the D gene is possibly TRBD1 (6 bases). The CDR3 is 15 amino acids. Germline-derived CDR1 and CDR2 are KGHDR and SFDVKD. Trimming pared 6 bases from V and 2 bases from J, leaving 15 bases between. This CDR3 reads CATSTPTGAQETQYF. The CDR3 DNA follows: TGTGCCACCAGTACTCCGACAGGCGCGCAAGAGACCCAGTACTTC.

This clonotype showed up many times. The chain's CDR3 is CASNGQELPNVLTF. The DNA for the CDR3 is TGTGCCAGCAACGGCCAGGAGTTGCCCAACGTCCTGACTTTC. This chain uses TRBV6-2 or TRBV6-3 with TRBJ2-6; D unclear. This CDR3 comprises 14 residues. The germline V and J ends were trimmed by 7 bases and 8 bases, with 15 bases remaining between them. The germline CDR1 and CDR2 sequences are MNHEY and SVGEGT.

This clonotype has at least ten counts. The genes are TRBV29-1 and TRBJ2-1; TRBD2 aligns across 8 bases. The CDR3 loop spans 15 amino acids. J gave up 7 bases and V 6 bases, and 14 bases lay outside the gene matches. Germline V lookup: CDR1 SQVTM, CDR2 ANQGSEA. CDR3 nucleotide sequence: TGCAGCGTGGTACCGGGACTAGTATTAGTAAATGAGCAGTTCTTC. The encoded protein is CSVVPGLVLVNEQFF.

On this clonotype: A clone one base away is much larger, so this may be a read error. CDR3 in amino acids: CASKNTYEQHF. CDR3 DNA: TGTGCCAGCAAGAACACCTACGAGCAGCACTTC. The chain combines TRBV6-2 or TRBV6-3 with TRBJ2-7; D gene unclear. CDR3 length: 11 residues. The germline V gene has CDR1 MNHEY and CDR2 SVGEGT.

The gene calls are TRBV11-2 and TRBJ2-5, with 11 nucleotides matching TRBD2. The CDR3 spans 18 residues. J gave up 5 bases and V 2 bases, and 13 bases lay outside the gene matches. Germline values: CDR1 SGHAT, CDR2 FQNNGV. The CDR3, as DNA: TGTGCCAGCAGCTTAACTAGAATTCGAGGGACTAGCGGCGAGACCCAGTACTTC. The encoded protein is CASSLTRIRGTSGETQYF. The variable domain in full, completed from reference TRBV11-2 and TRBJ2-5, reads EAGVAQSPRYKIIEKRQSVAFWCNPISGHATLYWYQQILGQGPKLLIQFQNNGVVDDSQLPKDRFSAERLKGVDSTLKIQPAKLEDSAVYLCASSLTRIRGTSGETQYFGPGTRLLVL.

This clonotype was counted only a few times. A much larger clone is a single base away; this may be a read error. V and J are TRBV7-9 and TRBJ1-5; D call uncertain. CDR1 is SEHNR, CDR2 FQNEAQ, per germline (reference sequence). V dropped 0 bases and J dropped 1 base, with 7 bases sitting between them. The CDR3 loop spans 15 amino acids. The CDR3 protein is CASSLADPSNQPQHF. The CDR3, as DNA: TGTGCCAGCAGCTTAGCTGACCCAAGCAATCAGCCCCAGCATTTT. Drawing the rest from reference TRBV7-9 and TRBJ1-5, the complete variable domain is DTGVSQNPRHKITKRGQNVTFRCDPISEHNRLYWYRQTLGQGPEFLTYFQNEAQLEKSRLLSDRFSAERPKGSFSTLEIQRTEQGDSAMYLCASSLADPSNQPQHFGDGTRLSIL.